This record looks at one TCR beta chain sequence and its context. This entry comes from a study of blood T cell repertoires in COVID-19. Per the study methods: Reference gene primer amplification yielded estimated nucleated cell counts. Libraries were prepared by immunoSEQ multiplex PCR; TCRdb keeps only in-frame clonotypes and omits some of them. V, J and clone size reflect that table, while D and trimming were determined from the DNA. The sample lists over 350,000 clones, approximately 87% occurring once. V dropped 0 bases and J dropped 5 bases, with 17 bases sitting between them. The CDR3 loop spans 16 amino acids. Looked up from germline, CDR1 is SGHRS and CDR2 is YFSETQ. Participant-given clinical history determined each cohort assignment.

This clonotype was sampled from a woman aged 25 to 39 with acute COVID-19. The chain is built from TRBV5-1 and TRBJ1-1; D uncertain. Sequencing used PBMCs or T cells enriched from blood (not recorded which). The CDR3 sequence: CASSLGFSTTGTEAFF. The CDR3 DNA is TGCGCCAGCAGCTTGGGTTTCTCCACCACGGGTACTGAAGCTTTCTTT. The full variable domain, its missing parts supplied by reference TRBV5-1 and TRBJ1-1, is KAGVTQTPRYLIKTRGQQVTLSCSPISGHRSVSWYQQTPGQGLQFLFEYFSETQRNKGNFPGRFSGRQFSNSRSEMNVSTLELGDSALYLCASSLGFSTTGTEAFFGQGTRLTVV.